This T cell receptor (beta chain) derives from a study of siplizumab effects on memory and regulatory T cells. General study results and limits: Unstimulated subset assignment was obtained for only a minor fraction of alloreactive clones. There appeared to be greater diversity in naive T cells than in memory cells, and naive T cells seemed major contributors to the alloresponse. Reactions containing siplizumab showed mappable alloreactive CD4+ clones averaging approximately 66% Treg-derived, versus 25% to 30% in controls.

Comment on this clone: Its antigen is still unknown.

CDR3 length: 17 residues. V gave up 0 bases and J gave up 6 bases, with 21 bases separating them. Germline values: CDR1 SGHDT, CDR2 YYEEEE. Sequenced by immunoSEQ multiplex PCR; TCRdb stores in-frame clones only, minus some. This sample yields some 65,000 clones, of which approximately 88% are seen a single time; 1.5% to 2% belongs to the top ten. The sequenced sample was Tregs sorted from blood. The chain is built from TRBV5-6 and TRBJ1-2, with D perhaps matching TRBD1 (6 bases). The sequence came from a human donor in good health. The DNA for the CDR3 is TGTGCCAGCAGCTTGGCCCCTCTGGGAGGGGGTAAGGATGGCTACACCTTC. It translates to CASSLAPLGGGKDGYTF.